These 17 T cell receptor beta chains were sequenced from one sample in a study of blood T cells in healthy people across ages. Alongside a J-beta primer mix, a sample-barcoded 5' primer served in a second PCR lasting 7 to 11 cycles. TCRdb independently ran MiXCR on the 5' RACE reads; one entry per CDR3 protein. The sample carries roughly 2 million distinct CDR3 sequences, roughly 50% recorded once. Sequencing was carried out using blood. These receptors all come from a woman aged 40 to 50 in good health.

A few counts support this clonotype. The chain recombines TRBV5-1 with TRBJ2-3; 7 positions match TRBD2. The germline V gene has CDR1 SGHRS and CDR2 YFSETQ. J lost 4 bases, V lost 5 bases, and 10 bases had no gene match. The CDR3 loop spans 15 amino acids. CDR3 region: CASSRTGGNSDTQYF. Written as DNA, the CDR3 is TGCGCCAGCAGTCGTACCGGGGGGAACTCAGATACGCAGTATTTT.

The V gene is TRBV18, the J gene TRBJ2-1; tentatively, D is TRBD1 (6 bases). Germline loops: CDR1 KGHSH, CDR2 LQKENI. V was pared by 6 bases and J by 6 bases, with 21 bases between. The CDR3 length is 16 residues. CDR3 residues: CASSPYPGASGNEQFF. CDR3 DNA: TGTGCCAGCTCGCCATACCCAGGGGCCTCAGGCAATGAGCAGTTCTTC. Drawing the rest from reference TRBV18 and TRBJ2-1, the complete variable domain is NAGVMQNPRHLVRRRGQEARLRCSPMKGHSHVYWYRQLPEEGLKFMVYLQKENIIDESGMPKERFSAEFPKEGPSILRIQQVVRGDSAAYFCASSPYPGASGNEQFFGPGTRLTVL.

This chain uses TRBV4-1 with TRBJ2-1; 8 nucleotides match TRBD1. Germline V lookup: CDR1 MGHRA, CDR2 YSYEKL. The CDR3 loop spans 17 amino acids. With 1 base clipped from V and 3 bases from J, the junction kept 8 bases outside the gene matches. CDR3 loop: CASSQGPAGGHYNEQFF. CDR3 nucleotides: TGCGCCAGCAGCCAAGGACCCGCAGGGGGCCACTACAATGAGCAGTTCTTC.

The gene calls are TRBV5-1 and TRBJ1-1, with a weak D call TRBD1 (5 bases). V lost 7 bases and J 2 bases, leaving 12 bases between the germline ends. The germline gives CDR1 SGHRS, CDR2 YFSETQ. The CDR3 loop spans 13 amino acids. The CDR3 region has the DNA TGCGCCAGCGGCCGACAGAGAAACACTGAAGCTTTCTTT. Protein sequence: CASGRQRNTEAFF.

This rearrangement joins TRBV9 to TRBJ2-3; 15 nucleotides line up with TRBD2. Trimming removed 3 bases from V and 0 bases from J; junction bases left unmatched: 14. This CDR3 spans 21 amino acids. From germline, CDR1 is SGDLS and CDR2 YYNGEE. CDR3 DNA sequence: TGTGCCAGCAGCGGATCCGGACTAGCGGGGGGGTTTTACTCTAGCACAGATACGCAGTATTTT. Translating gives CASSGSGLAGGFYSSTDTQYF.

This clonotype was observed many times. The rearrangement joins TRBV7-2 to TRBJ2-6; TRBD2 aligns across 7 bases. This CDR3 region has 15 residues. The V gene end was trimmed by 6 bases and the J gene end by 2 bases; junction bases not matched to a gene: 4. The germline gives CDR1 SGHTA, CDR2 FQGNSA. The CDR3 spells CASSWGGTGANVLTF. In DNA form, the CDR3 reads TGTGCCAGCAGTTGGGGGGGGACTGGGGCCAACGTCCTGACTTTC.

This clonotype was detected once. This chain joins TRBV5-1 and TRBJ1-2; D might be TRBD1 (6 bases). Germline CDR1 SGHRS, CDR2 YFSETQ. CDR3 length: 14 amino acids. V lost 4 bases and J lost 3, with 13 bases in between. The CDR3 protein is CASSATGLDYGYTF. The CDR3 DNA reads TGCGCCAGCAGCGCCACAGGGTTAGACTATGGCTACACCTTC.

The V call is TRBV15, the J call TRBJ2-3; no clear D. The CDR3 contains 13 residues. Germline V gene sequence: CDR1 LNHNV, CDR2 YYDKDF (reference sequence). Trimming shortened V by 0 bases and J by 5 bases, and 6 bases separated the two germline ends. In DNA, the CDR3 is TGTGCCACCAGCAGAGATCGGGTAGATACGCAGTATTTT. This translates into CATSRDRVDTQYF.

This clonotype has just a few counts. CDR3 sequence: CASSSRDEDTEAFF. CDR3 coding DNA: TGTGCCAGCAGCTCCCGGGACGAAGACACTGAAGCTTTCTTT. The V and J genes are TRBV7-9 and TRBJ1-1; TRBD1 might be the D (5 bases). The ends were cut back, 4 bases at V and 3 bases at J, with 12 bases in the middle. The germline V gene encodes CDR1 SEHNR and CDR2 FQNEAQ (reference sequence). The CDR3 spans 14 residues.

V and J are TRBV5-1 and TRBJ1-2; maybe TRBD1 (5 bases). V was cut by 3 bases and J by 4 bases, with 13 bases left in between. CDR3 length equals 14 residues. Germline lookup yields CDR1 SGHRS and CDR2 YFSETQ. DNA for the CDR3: TGCGCCAGCAGCTATGGGGACGGAACCTATGGCTACACCTTC. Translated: CASSYGDGTYGYTF.

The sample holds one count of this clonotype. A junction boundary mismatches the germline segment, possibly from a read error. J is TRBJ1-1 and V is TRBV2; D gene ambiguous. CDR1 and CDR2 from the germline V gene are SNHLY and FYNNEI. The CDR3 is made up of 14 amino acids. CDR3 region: CASREETMNTEAFF. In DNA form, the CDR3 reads TGTGCCAGCAGAGAAGAGACTATGAACACTGAAGCTTTCTTT.

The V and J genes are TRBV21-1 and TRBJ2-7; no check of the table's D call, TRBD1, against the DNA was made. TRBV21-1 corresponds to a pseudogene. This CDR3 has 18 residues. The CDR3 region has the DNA TGTGCCAGCAGCAAAGCGATTTTGCGGGGCATATGTACCTACGAGCAGTACTTC. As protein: CASSKAILRGICTYEQYF.

The DNA of the CDR3 is TGTGCCAGCACCTTGGGGAGGAACGAGCAGTACTTC. It specifies CASTLGRNEQYF. V gene TRBV7-9 combines with J gene TRBJ2-7; a weak D match, TRBD2 (6 bases). V lost 7 bases, J lost 5 bases, and 12 bases lay in between. This CDR3 comprises 12 residues. The germline CDR1 and CDR2 sequences are SEHNR and FQNEAQ (reference sequence).

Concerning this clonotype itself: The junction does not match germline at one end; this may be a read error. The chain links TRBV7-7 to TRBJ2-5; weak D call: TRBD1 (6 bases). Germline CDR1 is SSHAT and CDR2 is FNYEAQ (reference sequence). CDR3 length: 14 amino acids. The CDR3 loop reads CASSTGQYQETQYF. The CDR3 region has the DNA TGTGCTAGCAGCACTGGACAGTACCAAGAGACCCAGTACTTC. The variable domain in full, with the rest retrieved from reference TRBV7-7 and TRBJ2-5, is GAGVSQSPRYKVTKRGQDVTLRCDPISSHATLYWYQQALGQGPEFLTYFNYEAQPDKSGLPSDRFSAERPEGSISTLTIQRTEQRDSAMYRCASSTGQYQETQYFGPGTRLLVL.

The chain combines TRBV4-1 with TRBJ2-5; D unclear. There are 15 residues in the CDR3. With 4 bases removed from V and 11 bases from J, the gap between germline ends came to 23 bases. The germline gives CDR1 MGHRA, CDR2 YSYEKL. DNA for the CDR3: TGCGCCAGCAGCCTAAGTGGCTCCAACCCCAATGAGCAGTACTTC. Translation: CASSLSGSNPNEQYF.

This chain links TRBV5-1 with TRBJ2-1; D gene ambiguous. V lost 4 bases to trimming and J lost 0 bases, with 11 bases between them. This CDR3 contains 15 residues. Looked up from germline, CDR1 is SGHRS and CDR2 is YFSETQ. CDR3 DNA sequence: TGCGCCAGCAGCCGGGCCAAGAGCTCCTACAATGAGCAGTTCTTC. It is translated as CASSRAKSSYNEQFF. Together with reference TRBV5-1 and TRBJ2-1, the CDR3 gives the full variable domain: KAGVTQTPRYLIKTRGQQVTLSCSPISGHRSVSWYQQTPGQGLQFLFEYFSETQRNKGNFPGRFSGRQFSNSRSEMNVSTLELGDSALYLCASSRAKSSYNEQFFGPGTRLTVL.

CDR3 nucleotides: TGTGCCAGCAGTCCACTCTTGGCGGGAGGGGGCCTAAACTATGGCTACACCTTC. Encoded protein: CASSPLLAGGGLNYGYTF. This chain links TRBV27 with TRBJ1-2, with 7 bases matching TRBD1. Unmatched junction bases numbered 17, after V lost 5 bases and J lost 2 bases. Germline CDR1 and CDR2: MNHEY and SMNVEV (reference sequence). The CDR3 loop spans 18 amino acids.